This TCR beta chain appears in the sequencing data of a study of cytomegalovirus exposure and HLA in healthy donors. PCR was performed using 60 Vbeta and 13 Jbeta primers. TCRdb's copy holds only in-frame clones and misses some; the assay was immunoSEQ multiplex PCR. Among approximately 100,000 clones listed, about 68% were seen once. The CDR3 is 16 amino acids. Germline assignment: CDR1 LGHNA and CDR2 YNFKEQ. V lost 4 bases to trimming and J lost 7 bases; unmatched junction nucleotides: 12. This receptor was obtained from a young man in good health and CMV-seropositive. The chain recombines TRBV4-2 with TRBJ2-7, with TRBD1 matching 11 bases. The specimen sequenced was PBMCs. The chain's CDR3 is CASSPLPGQGALEQYF. The CDR3 DNA reads TGTGCCAGCAGCCCATTACCCGGACAGGGGGCTCTAGAGCAGTACTTC.